Each of the 15 T cell receptor beta chains below was sequenced from the same sample in a study of long-term antiretroviral therapy in people with HIV. It was version v3.0 of the immunoSEQ assay that was run at survey level. Generated by immunoSEQ multiplex PCR, the TCRdb table keeps only in-frame clones and is missing some. The table includes 16,000 or so clones, about 88% detected once. Sample: unsorted PBMCs, taken 0.5 years after starting antiretroviral therapy. The origin of the receptors is a woman in her 40s with HIV.

CDR3 nucleotide sequence: TGTGCCAGCAGCGGCAGACAGGTACCGTACGAGCAGTACTTC. It specifies CASSGRQVPYEQYF. The rearrangement uses TRBV7-8 and TRBJ2-7; TRBD1 might be the D (6 bases). From germline, CDR1 is SGHVS and CDR2 FQNEAQ. The CDR3 covers 14 residues. Trimming took 5 bases from V and 4 from J, leaving 15 bases between them.

The chain uses TRBV28 and TRBJ1-5; tentative D call: TRBD1 (5 bases). Germline CDR1 and CDR2: MDHEN and SYDVKM. V lost 3 bases to trimming and J lost 2 bases, with 11 bases between them. The CDR3 runs 15 residues. CDR3 sequence: CASSLVTGGNQPQHF. The CDR3 nucleotides are TGTGCCAGCAGTTTGGTTACAGGCGGCAATCAGCCCCAGCATTTT. The full variable domain, rest sourced from reference TRBV28 and TRBJ1-5, is DVKVTQSSRYLVKRTGEKVFLECVQDMDHENMFWYRQDPGLGLRLIYFSYDVKMKEKGDIPEGYSVSREKKERFSLILESASTNQTSMYLCASSLVTGGNQPQHFGDGTRLSIL.

The chain is built from TRBV18 and TRBJ2-2; possible D gene TRBD1, 6 bases. Per the germline V gene, CDR1 is KGHSH and CDR2 is LQKENI. V was trimmed by 5 bases and J by 2 bases, leaving 12 bases between them. The CDR3 is 15 residues long. The CDR3 DNA sequence: TGTGCCAGCTCATCACAGGGTTTAAACACCGGGGAGCTGTTTTTT. As protein: CASSSQGLNTGELFF. The entire variable domain, with the rest obtained from reference TRBV18 and TRBJ2-2, is as follows: NAGVMQNPRHLVRRRGQEARLRCSPMKGHSHVYWYRQLPEEGLKFMVYLQKENIIDESGMPKERFSAEFPKEGPSILRIQQVVRGDSAAYFCASSSQGLNTGELFFGEGSRLTVL.

The chain links TRBV5-4 to TRBJ2-1; 8 nucleotides match TRBD2. The CDR3 is 13 residues long. Germline CDR1 SGHNT, CDR2 YYREEE (reference sequence). V trimming: 6 bases; J trimming: 6 bases; junction bases outside the gene matches: 5. In nucleotides, the CDR3 is TGTGCCAGCAAATTACGGGGGGGCAATGAGCAGTTCTTC. Its protein is CASKLRGGNEQFF.

This clone was counted a single time. The chain recombines TRBV4-3 with TRBJ2-3, with D perhaps given as TRBD1 or TRBD2 (5 bases each). This CDR3 spans 16 amino acids. The V and J ends lost 4 bases and 0 bases respectively, with 14 bases between them. From germline, CDR1 is LGHNA and CDR2 YSLEER. CDR3 region: CASSRRGATSTDTQYF. DNA for the CDR3: TGCGCCAGCAGCCGCCGGGGCGCGACTAGCACAGATACGCAGTATTTT.

The rearrangement joins TRBV2 to TRBJ2-5, with unresolved D. Germline CDR1 SNHLY, CDR2 FYNNEI. The CDR3 spans 13 residues. Trimming removed 2 bases at V and 0 bases at J, with 4 bases between. Here the CDR3 reads CASSEQNQETQYF. In DNA form, the CDR3 reads TGTGCCAGCAGTGAACAGAACCAAGAGACCCAGTACTTC.

The chain links TRBV2 to TRBJ1-4; 7 bases are shared with TRBD1. Germline values: CDR1 SNHLY, CDR2 FYNNEI. The CDR3 runs to 15 residues. Trimming removed 6 bases from V and 4 bases from J; junction bases left unmatched: 8. CDR3 region: CASSALGTVNEKLFF. The CDR3 coding sequence is TGTGCCAGCAGCGCCCTCGGGACAGTTAATGAAAAACTGTTTTTT.

The chain carries TRBV6-5 and TRBJ1-1; possibly TRBD1 for D (5 bases). The CDR3 covers 16 residues. The germline V and J ends were trimmed by 0 bases and 0 bases, with 11 bases remaining between them. CDR1 and CDR2 from the germline V gene are MNHEY and SVGAGI. CDR3 sequence: CASSYSMGGMNTEAFF. CDR3 nucleotide sequence: TGTGCCAGCAGTTACTCGATGGGGGGTATGAACACTGAAGCTTTCTTT.

This sequence joins TRBV6-1 and TRBJ2-2; no definite D call. V lost 1 base to trimming and J lost 6 bases, with 6 bases between them. The CDR3 totals 13 residues. The V gene's germline CDR1 is MNHNS and CDR2 SASEGT. As DNA, the CDR3 is TGTGCCAGCAGTGAAGGAGTGGCCGGGGAGCTGTTTTTT. Encoded protein: CASSEGVAGELFF.

The V call is TRBV19, the J call TRBJ1-3, with D maybe TRBD1 (5 bases). CDR1 LNHDA and CDR2 SQIVND come from the germline V gene (reference sequence). V was pared by 6 bases and J by 0 bases, with 12 bases between. This CDR3 spans 15 amino acids. The CDR3 DNA is TGTGCCAGTAGAGACAGATCGGGCTCTGGAAACACCATATATTTT. Translating gives CASRDRSGSGNTIYF.

This clone was counted only a few times. The chain uses TRBV19 and TRBJ1-5, with 10 bases aligning to TRBD1. This CDR3 region has 15 residues. Losses at the gene ends were 7 bases for V and 3 bases for J; bases not matched to a gene: 6. CDR1 is LNHDA and CDR2 is SQIVND in the germline V gene (reference sequence). This CDR3 reads CASKETGGSNQPQHF. Written as DNA, the CDR3 is TGTGCCAGTAAGGAGACAGGGGGCTCCAATCAGCCCCAGCATTTT.

This chain connects TRBV28 to TRBJ2-5; TRBD2 matches 13 bases. CDR1 is MDHEN, CDR2 SYDVKM, per germline. The J segment lost 2 bases and the V segment lost 8 bases, leaving 11 bases of the junction unmatched. The CDR3 extends over 17 amino acids. In nucleotides, the CDR3 is TGTGCCAGCGGCCGGGGACTAGCGGGAAAAAGGCAAGAGACCCAGTACTTC. This codes for CASGRGLAGKRQETQYF.

V is TRBV5-1 and J is TRBJ1-3, with 8 bases lining up with TRBD1. The CDR3 sequence is 16 residues long. Germline assignment: CDR1 SGHRS and CDR2 YFSETQ. V trimming: 5 bases; J trimming: 0 bases; junction bases outside the gene matches: 7. CDR3 sequence: CASSMDRASSGNTIYF. The CDR3 bases are TGCGCCAGCAGTATGGACAGGGCTTCCTCTGGAAACACCATATATTTT. Full variable domain (remainder filled in from reference TRBV5-1 and TRBJ1-3): KAGVTQTPRYLIKTRGQQVTLSCSPISGHRSVSWYQQTPGQGLQFLFEYFSETQRNKGNFPGRFSGRQFSNSRSEMNVSTLELGDSALYLCASSMDRASSGNTIYFGEGSWLTVV.

This clone was picked up one time. The chain combines TRBV10-2 with TRBJ2-1; D unclear. Trimming stripped 7 bases from V and 0 bases from J, with 25 bases between. The CDR3 has 19 amino acids. Per the germline V gene, CDR1 is WSHSY and CDR2 is SAAADI. The CDR3 sequence is CASTKSLTVTASSYNEQFF. CDR3 nucleotide sequence: TGCGCCAGCACTAAATCTCTCACCGTAACAGCCAGCTCCTACAATGAGCAGTTCTTC.

The table lists this clone with a count of one. This sequence joins TRBV28 and TRBJ2-1; D is possibly TRBD2 (6 bases). This CDR3 contains 15 residues. Trimming shortened V by 6 bases and J by 8 bases, and 20 bases separated the two germline ends. The V gene's germline CDR1 is MDHEN and CDR2 SYDVKM. CDR3 sequence (DNA): TGTGCCAGCAGCCTTATCCCCTCTACTAGCTATGAGCAGTTCTTC. Amino acids: CASSLIPSTSYEQFF.